This passage covers 3 T cell receptor beta chains from one sample sequenced in a study of blood T cell repertoires in COVID-19. Generated by immunoSEQ multiplex PCR, the TCRdb table keeps only in-frame clones and is missing some. The sample records 200,000 to 300,000 clones, approximately 86% being singletons. Specimen: peripheral blood. The receptors were gathered from an older woman with COVID-19, enrolled during active disease.

The chain links TRBV28 to TRBJ1-2; 7 positions agree with TRBD1. The V and J ends lost 4 bases and 4 bases, in that order; junction bases with no gene match: 15. There are 17 residues in the CDR3. Germline V gene sequence: CDR1 MDHEN, CDR2 SYDVKM. The CDR3 DNA reads as TGTGCCAGCAGTTCAAAGTTATCAGTGACAGGGCGCTATGGCTACACCTTC. Amino acids: CASSSKLSVTGRYGYTF.

J is TRBJ2-7 and V is TRBV19, with D tentatively TRBD2 (6 bases). CDR3 size: 13 residues. Germline-derived CDR1 and CDR2 are LNHDA and SQIVND (reference sequence). V was clipped by 8 bases and J by 12 bases, with 23 bases between them. The CDR3 nucleotides read TGTGCCAGTTGGACTGGAAAGGAGGGCCCTCTGTACTTC. This translates into CASWTGKEGPLYF.

The genes are TRBV6-5 and TRBJ2-3, with TRBD2 matching over 9 bases. Germline V CDR1 and CDR2: MNHEY, SVGAGI. V was clipped by 4 bases and J by 3 bases; unmatched bases: 5. This CDR3 region has 15 residues. CDR3 in DNA: TGTGCCAGCAGTTTTATAGCGGGAGAGACAGATACGCAGTATTTT. Its protein product is CASSFIAGETDTQYF.